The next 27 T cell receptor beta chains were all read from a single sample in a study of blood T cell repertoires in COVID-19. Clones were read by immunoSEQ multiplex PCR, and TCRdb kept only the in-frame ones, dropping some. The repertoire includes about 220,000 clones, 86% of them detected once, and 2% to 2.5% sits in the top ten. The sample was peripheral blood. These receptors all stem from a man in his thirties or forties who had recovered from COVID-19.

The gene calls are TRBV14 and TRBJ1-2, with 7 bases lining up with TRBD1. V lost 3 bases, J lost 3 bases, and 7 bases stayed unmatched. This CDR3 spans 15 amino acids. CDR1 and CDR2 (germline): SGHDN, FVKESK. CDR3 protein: CASSHEFRGYYGYTF. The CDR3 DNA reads TGTGCCAGCAGCCACGAATTCAGGGGGTACTATGGCTACACCTTC.

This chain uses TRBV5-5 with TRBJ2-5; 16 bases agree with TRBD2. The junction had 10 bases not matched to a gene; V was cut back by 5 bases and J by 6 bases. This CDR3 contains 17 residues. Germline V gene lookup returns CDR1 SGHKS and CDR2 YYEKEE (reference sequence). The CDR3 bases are TGTGCCAGCAGACCGGGACTAGCGGGGGGGCCTTATAAGACCCAGTACTTC. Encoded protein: CASRPGLAGGPYKTQYF.

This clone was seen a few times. CDR3 in DNA: TGTGCCAGCAGCTTCAGGAGGACGACAGGGCCCACTGAAGCTTTCTTT. Protein: CASSFRRTTGPTEAFF. The V and J genes are TRBV13 and TRBJ1-1; 7 bases agree with TRBD1. Germline CDR1 PRHDT, CDR2 FYEKMQ (reference sequence). V lost 3 bases to trimming and J lost 4 bases; unmatched junction nucleotides: 11. This CDR3 has 16 amino acids.

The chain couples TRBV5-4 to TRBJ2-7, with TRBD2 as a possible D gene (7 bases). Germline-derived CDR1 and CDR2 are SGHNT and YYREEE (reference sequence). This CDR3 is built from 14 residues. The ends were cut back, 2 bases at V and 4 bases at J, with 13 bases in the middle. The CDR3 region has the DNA TGTGCCAGCAGCTTTGCACAGGGACTATACGAGCAGTACTTC. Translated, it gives CASSFAQGLYEQYF.

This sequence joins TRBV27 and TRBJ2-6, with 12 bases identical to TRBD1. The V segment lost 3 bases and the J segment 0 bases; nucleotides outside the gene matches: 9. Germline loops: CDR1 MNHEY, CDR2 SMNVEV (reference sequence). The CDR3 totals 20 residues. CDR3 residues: CASSFLTGTGGFSGANVLTF. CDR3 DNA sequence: TGTGCCAGCAGTTTTCTAACGGGGACAGGGGGCTTCTCTGGGGCCAACGTCCTGACTTTC.

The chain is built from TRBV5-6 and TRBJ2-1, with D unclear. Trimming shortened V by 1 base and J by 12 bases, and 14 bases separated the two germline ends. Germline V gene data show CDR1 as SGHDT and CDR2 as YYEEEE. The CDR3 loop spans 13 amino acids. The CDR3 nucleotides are TGTGCCAGCAGCTTGCCCCTACCCGAACGGCAGTTCTTC. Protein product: CASSLPLPERQFF. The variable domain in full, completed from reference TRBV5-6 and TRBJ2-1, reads DAGVTQSPTHLIKTRGQQVTLRCSPKSGHDTVSWYQQALGQGPQFIFQYYEEEERQRGNFPDRFSGHQFPNYSSELNVNALLLGDSALYLCASSLPLPERQFFGPGTRLTVL.

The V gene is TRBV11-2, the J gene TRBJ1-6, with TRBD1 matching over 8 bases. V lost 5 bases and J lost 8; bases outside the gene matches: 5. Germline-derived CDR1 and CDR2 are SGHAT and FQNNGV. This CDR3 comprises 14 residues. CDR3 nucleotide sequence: TGTGCCAGCAGCCTGGACAGGGATCATTCACCCCTCCACTTT. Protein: CASSLDRDHSPLHF.

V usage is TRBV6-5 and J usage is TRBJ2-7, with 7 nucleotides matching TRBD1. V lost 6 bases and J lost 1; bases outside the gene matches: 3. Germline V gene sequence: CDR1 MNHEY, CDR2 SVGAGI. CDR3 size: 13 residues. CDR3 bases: TGTGCCAGCAGCCACAGGGGTTCCTACGAGCAGTACTTC. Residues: CASSHRGSYEQYF.

CDR3 in DNA: TGTGCCAGCTCACAGCTAGCGGGGGGACTACAAGAGACCCAGTACTTC. It translates to CASSQLAGGLQETQYF. The chain couples TRBV18 to TRBJ2-5; 11 nucleotides align to TRBD2. This CDR3 has 16 residues. Germline loops: CDR1 KGHSH, CDR2 LQKENI. With 4 bases clipped from V and 2 bases from J, the junction kept 6 bases outside the gene matches.

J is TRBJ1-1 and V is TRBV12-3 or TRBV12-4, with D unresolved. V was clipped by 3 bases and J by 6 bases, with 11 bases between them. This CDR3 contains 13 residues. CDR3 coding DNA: TGTGCCAGCAGTTTCGGGGTGTTATCTGAAGCTTTCTTT. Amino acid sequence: CASSFGVLSEAFF.

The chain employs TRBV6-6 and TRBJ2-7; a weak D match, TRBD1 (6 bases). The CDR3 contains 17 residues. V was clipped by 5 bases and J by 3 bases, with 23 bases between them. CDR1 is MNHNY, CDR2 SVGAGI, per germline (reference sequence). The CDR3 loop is CASSPSRGRQVSYEQYF. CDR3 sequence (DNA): TGTGCCAGCAGTCCCTCAAGGGGCCGACAGGTTAGCTACGAGCAGTACTTC.

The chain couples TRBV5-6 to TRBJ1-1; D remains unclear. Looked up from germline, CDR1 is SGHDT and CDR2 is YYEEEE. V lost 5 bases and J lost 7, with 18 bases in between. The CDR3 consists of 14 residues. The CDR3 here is CASRLSGGLNEAFF. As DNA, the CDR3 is TGTGCCAGCAGACTGTCTGGAGGGTTGAATGAAGCTTTCTTT. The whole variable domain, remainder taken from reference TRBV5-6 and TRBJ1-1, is DAGVTQSPTHLIKTRGQQVTLRCSPKSGHDTVSWYQQALGQGPQFIFQYYEEEERQRGNFPDRFSGHQFPNYSSELNVNALLLGDSALYLCASRLSGGLNEAFFGQGTRLTVV.

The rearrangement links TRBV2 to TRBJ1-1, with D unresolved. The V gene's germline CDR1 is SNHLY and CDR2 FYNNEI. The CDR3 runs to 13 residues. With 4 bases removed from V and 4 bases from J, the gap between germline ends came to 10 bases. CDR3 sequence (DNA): TGTGCCAGCAGTGCATCCAGGCTCACTGAAGCTTTCTTT. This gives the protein CASSASRLTEAFF.

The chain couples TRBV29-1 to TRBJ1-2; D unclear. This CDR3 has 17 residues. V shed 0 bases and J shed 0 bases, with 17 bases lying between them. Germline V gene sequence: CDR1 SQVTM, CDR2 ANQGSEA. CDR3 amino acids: CSVEDTGKPSTNYGYTF. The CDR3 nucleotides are TGCAGCGTTGAAGATACGGGGAAACCGTCGACTAACTATGGCTACACCTTC. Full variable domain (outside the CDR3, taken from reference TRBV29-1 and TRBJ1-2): SAVISQKPSRDICQRGTSLTIQCQVDSQVTMMFWYRQQPGQSLTLIATANQGSEATYESGFVIDKFPISRPNLTFSTLTVSNMSPEDSSIYLCSVEDTGKPSTNYGYTFGSGTRLTVV.

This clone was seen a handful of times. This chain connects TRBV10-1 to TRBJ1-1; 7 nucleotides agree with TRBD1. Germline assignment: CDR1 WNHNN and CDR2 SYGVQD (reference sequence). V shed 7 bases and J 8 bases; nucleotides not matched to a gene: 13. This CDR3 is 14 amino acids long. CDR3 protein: CASKPDRSTEEAFF. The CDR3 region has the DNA TGCGCCAGCAAGCCGGACAGGAGCACGGAGGAAGCTTTCTTT.

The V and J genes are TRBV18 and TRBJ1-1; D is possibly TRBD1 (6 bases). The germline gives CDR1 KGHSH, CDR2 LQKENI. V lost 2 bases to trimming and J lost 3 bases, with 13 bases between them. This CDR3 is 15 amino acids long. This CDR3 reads CASSPSRGLDTEAFF. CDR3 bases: TGTGCCAGCTCACCAAGCAGGGGCTTGGACACTGAAGCTTTCTTT.

CDR3 in amino acids: CASRRANLYGYTF. The CDR3, as DNA: TGTGCCAGCAGGAGGGCGAACCTCTATGGCTACACCTTC. This rearrangement joins TRBV6-5 to TRBJ1-2, with D unclear. The CDR3 is made up of 13 amino acids. Per the germline V gene, CDR1 is MNHEY and CDR2 is SVGAGI. Trimming stripped 6 bases from V and 4 bases from J, with 12 bases between.

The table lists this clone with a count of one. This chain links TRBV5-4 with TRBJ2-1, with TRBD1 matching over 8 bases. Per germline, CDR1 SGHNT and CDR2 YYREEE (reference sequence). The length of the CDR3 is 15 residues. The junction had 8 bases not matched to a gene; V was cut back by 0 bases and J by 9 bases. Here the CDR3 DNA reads TGTGCCAGCAGCTTGGTAGACAGGGGAGGTGGTGAGCAGTTCTTC. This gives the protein CASSLVDRGGGEQFF.

The CDR3 loop reads CATSRDHDGYSGANVLTF. The CDR3 bases are TGTGCCACCAGCAGAGATCACGACGGGTACTCTGGGGCCAACGTCCTGACTTTC. This chain connects TRBV15 to TRBJ2-6, with D uncertain. This CDR3 contains 18 residues. Trimming removed 0 bases from V and 0 bases from J, with 12 bases in between. Per the germline V gene, CDR1 is LNHNV and CDR2 is YYDKDF (reference sequence).

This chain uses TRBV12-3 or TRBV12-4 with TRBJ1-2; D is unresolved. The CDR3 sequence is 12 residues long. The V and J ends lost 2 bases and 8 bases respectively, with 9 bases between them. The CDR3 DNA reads TGTGCCAGCAGTTTACCCCCGGGAGGCTACACCTTC. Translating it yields CASSLPPGGYTF.

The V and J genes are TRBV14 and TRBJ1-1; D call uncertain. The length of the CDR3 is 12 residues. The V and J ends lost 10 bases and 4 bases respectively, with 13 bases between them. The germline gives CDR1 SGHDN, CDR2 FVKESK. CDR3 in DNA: TGTGCCACCAAGAGAGAGGGCACTGAAGCTTTCTTT. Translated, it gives CATKREGTEAFF.

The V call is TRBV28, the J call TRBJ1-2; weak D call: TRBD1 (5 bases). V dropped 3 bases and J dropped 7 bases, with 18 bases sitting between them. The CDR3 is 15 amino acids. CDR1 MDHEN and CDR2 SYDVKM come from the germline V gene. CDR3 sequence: CASSLTEGGRSGYTF. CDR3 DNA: TGTGCCAGCAGTTTGACAGAGGGAGGGAGGAGTGGCTACACCTTC.

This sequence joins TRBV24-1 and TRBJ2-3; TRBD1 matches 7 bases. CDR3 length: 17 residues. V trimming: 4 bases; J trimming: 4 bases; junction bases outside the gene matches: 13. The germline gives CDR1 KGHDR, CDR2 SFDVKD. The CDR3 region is CATSDPPNRQGPDTQYF. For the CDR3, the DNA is TGTGCCACCAGTGACCCCCCTAATAGACAGGGTCCAGATACGCAGTATTTT.

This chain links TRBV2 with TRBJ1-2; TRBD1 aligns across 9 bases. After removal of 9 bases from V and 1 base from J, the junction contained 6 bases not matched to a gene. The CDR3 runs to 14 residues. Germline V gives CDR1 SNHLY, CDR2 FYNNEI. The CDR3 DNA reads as TGTGCCAGGACCGACAGGGGGATTAACTATGGCTACACCTTC. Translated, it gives CARTDRGINYGYTF.

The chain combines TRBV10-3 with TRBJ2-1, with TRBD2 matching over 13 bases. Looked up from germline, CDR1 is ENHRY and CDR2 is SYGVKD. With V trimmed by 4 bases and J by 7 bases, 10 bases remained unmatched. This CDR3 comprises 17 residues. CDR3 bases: TGTGCCATCAGTGCTGGGACTAGCGGGGCTATAGGGAATGAGCAGTTCTTC. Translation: CAISAGTSGAIGNEQFF.

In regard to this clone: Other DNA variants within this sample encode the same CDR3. As DNA, the CDR3 is TGTGCCAGCAGCTCCCAGGAGACCCAGTACTTC. Amino acid sequence: CASSSQETQYF. The chain has TRBV11-2 and TRBJ2-5; D is uncertain. Trimming left V 4 bases short and J 5 bases short, with 5 bases between. CDR1 is SGHAT and CDR2 is FQNNGV in the germline V gene. This CDR3 contains 11 residues. The full variable domain, in which reference TRBV11-2 and TRBJ2-5 provide the parts outside the CDR3, is EAGVAQSPRYKIIEKRQSVAFWCNPISGHATLYWYQQILGQGPKLLIQFQNNGVVDDSQLPKDRFSAERLKGVDSTLKIQPAKLEDSAVYLCASSSQETQYFGPGTRLLVL.

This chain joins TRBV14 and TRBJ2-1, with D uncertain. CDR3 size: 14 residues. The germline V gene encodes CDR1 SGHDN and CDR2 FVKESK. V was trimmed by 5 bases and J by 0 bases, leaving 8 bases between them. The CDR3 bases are TGTGCCAGCAGCTCCGCCAGCTCCTACAATGAGCAGTTCTTC. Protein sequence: CASSSASSYNEQFF.